This entry lists 21 T cell receptor beta chains sequenced from one sample in a study of T cell responses to AZD1222 COVID-19 vaccine. Assay used: immunoSEQ multiplex PCR; TCRdb lists only in-frame clones, some missing. The sample contains some 170,000 clones, roughly nine tenths of which appear only once. The input for sequencing was peripheral blood, taken 28 days after the second AZD1222 dose. Receptor source: an adult who received the AZD1222 COVID-19 vaccine.

The J gene is TRBJ1-1, the V gene TRBV5-1; 8 bases fit TRBD1. The V segment lost 3 bases and the J segment 4 bases; nucleotides outside the gene matches: 11. This CDR3 is 16 amino acids long. Germline V gene lookup returns CDR1 SGHRS and CDR2 YFSETQ. DNA for the CDR3: TGCGCCAGCAGCTCCAGGACAGGGCGGGGTGGCACTGAAGCTTTCTTT. It translates to CASSSRTGRGGTEAFF.

The chain employs TRBV13 and TRBJ2-2; D is uncertain. The CDR3 covers 12 residues. Trimming left V 4 bases short and J 8 bases short, with 8 bases between. In germline, CDR1 is PRHDT, CDR2 FYEKMQ (reference sequence). The CDR3 coding sequence is TGTGCCAGCAGCTGGGCGCGGGGGGAGCTGTTTTTT. It translates to CASSWARGELFF.

The CDR3 coding sequence is TGCGCCAGCAGCCAAGACTGGGGTGCTGGCTACACCTTC. Translating gives CASSQDWGAGYTF. The chain carries TRBV4-1 and TRBJ1-2, with D unclear. Trimming left V 0 bases short and J 7 bases short, with 9 bases between. The CDR3 has 13 amino acids. Germline assignment: CDR1 MGHRA and CDR2 YSYEKL.

This clone was seen a single time. The V call is TRBV6-4, the J call TRBJ2-3; D not resolved. Trimming stripped 6 bases from V and 6 bases from J, with 19 bases between. The germline V gene encodes CDR1 MRHNA and CDR2 SNTAGT. The CDR3 is 15 amino acids. The chain's CDR3 is CASSPRASAADTQYF. DNA for the CDR3: TGTGCCAGCAGCCCCCGGGCCTCTGCGGCGGATACGCAGTATTTT.

The V call is TRBV5-1, the J call TRBJ1-1; perhaps TRBD1 as D (5 bases). The germline gives CDR1 SGHRS, CDR2 YFSETQ. The germline V and J ends were trimmed by 1 base and 0 bases, with 13 bases remaining between them. There are 16 residues in the CDR3. CDR3 loop: CASSLTPIGVNTEAFF. The CDR3 nucleotides are TGCGCCAGCAGCTTGACCCCGATAGGGGTGAACACTGAAGCTTTCTTT.

The genes are TRBV3-1 (or the pseudogene TRBV3-2) and TRBJ1-1; 7 bases match TRBD1. The germline V gene has CDR1 LGHDT and CDR2 YNNKEL (reference sequence). V trimming: 4 bases; J trimming: 5 bases; junction bases outside the gene matches: 4. This CDR3 contains 13 residues. CDR3 in amino acids: CASSPPGQTEAFF. The CDR3 DNA sequence: TGTGCCAGCAGCCCGCCGGGACAGACTGAAGCTTTCTTT.

The chain combines TRBV5-4 with TRBJ1-1; no firm D call. Germline CDR1 SGHNT, CDR2 YYREEE (reference sequence). This CDR3 region has 14 residues. The V and J ends lost 0 bases and 0 bases respectively, with 6 bases between them. CDR3 protein: CASSLGGVNTEAFF. CDR3 nucleotides: TGTGCCAGCAGCTTGGGGGGAGTGAACACTGAAGCTTTCTTT.

The rearrangement joins TRBV5-6 to TRBJ1-6; D is unresolved. The germline V and J ends were trimmed by 4 bases and 0 bases, with 11 bases remaining between them. The CDR3 is 16 amino acids. CDR1 is SGHDT and CDR2 is YYEEEE in the germline V gene. CDR3 residues: CASSNTASSYNSPLHF. The CDR3 bases are TGTGCCAGCAGCAACACAGCGAGCTCCTATAATTCACCCCTCCACTTT.

The chain has TRBV6-5 and TRBJ1-4; possible D gene TRBD1, 5 bases. The CDR3 extends over 15 amino acids. V lost 2 bases and J 0 bases, leaving 7 bases between the germline ends. Per germline, CDR1 MNHEY and CDR2 SVGAGI. This CDR3 reads CASSYAQATNEKLFF. DNA of the CDR3: TGTGCCAGCAGTTACGCACAGGCAACTAATGAAAAACTGTTTTTT.

V is TRBV6-5 and J is TRBJ1-2; 12 bases map to TRBD1. The CDR3 totals 15 residues. Trimming cost V 6 bases and J 3 bases; bases outside gene matches: 5. In germline, CDR1 is MNHEY, CDR2 SVGAGI. CDR3 bases: TGTGCCAGCAGGGGACAGGGGGCGGGAGACTATGGCTACACCTTC. Translated, it gives CASRGQGAGDYGYTF.

This chain links TRBV11-2 with TRBJ1-1; D gene ambiguous. CDR1 and CDR2 (germline): SGHAT, FQNNGV. CDR3 size: 14 residues. Trimming left V 5 bases short and J 1 base short, with 11 bases between. DNA of the CDR3: TGTGCCAGCAGCCCAGGATCCGGGAACACTGAAGCTTTCTTT. Translating it yields CASSPGSGNTEAFF.

This clone was detected once. The chain uses TRBV18 and TRBJ1-3, with no clear D. Trimming shortened V by 3 bases and J by 0 bases, and 9 bases separated the two germline ends. CDR1 KGHSH and CDR2 LQKENI come from the germline V gene. The CDR3 consists of 15 residues. CDR3 residues: CASSPEAYSGNTIYF. The CDR3, as DNA: TGTGCCAGCTCACCTGAGGCGTACTCTGGAAACACCATATATTTT.

The V call is TRBV4-1, the J call TRBJ1-5; possibly TRBD1 for D (5 bases). Germline V gives CDR1 MGHRA, CDR2 YSYEKL. With 5 bases removed from V and 0 bases from J, the gap between germline ends came to 17 bases. The CDR3 length is 17 residues. The CDR3 DNA sequence: TGCGCCAGCAGCGTCCGGACCGGGGCGGATAGCAATCAGCCCCAGCATTTT. Its protein is CASSVRTGADSNQPQHF.

The CDR3 nucleotides read TGTGCCAGCAGCCGCAGGGGCCAAGGCTATGGCTACACCTTC. It translates to CASSRRGQGYGYTF. This chain connects TRBV7-2 to TRBJ1-2; TRBD1 is a possible D gene (6 bases). This CDR3 has 14 amino acids. The germline V gene encodes CDR1 SGHTA and CDR2 FQGNSA. V lost 5 bases and J lost 4, with 14 bases in between.

A word on this clone: The CDR3 does not end in the conserved phenylalanine or tryptophan, so this is likely a read error. The DNA is omitted, as the CDR3 cannot be located on it reliably, and the CDR3 follows TCRdb's listing. This chain connects TRBV5-1 to TRBJ1-2; TRBD1, the table's D call, was not compared with the DNA. The CDR3 has 9 amino acids, counting both end residues. Looked up from germline, CDR1 is SGHRS and CDR2 is YFSETQ. The CDR3 sequence is CASSLEQGL.

This clone was detected a few times. The genes are TRBV2 and TRBJ1-3; no clear D. Trimming cost V 4 bases and J 0 bases, with 13 bases left between them. CDR3 length: 16 amino acids. The V gene's germline CDR1 is SNHLY and CDR2 FYNNEI. DNA for the CDR3: TGTGCCAGCAGTGTGGGCGGGTTCTACTCTGGAAACACCATATATTTT. This translates into CASSVGGFYSGNTIYF.

The chain carries TRBV7-9 and TRBJ2-5; possible D gene TRBD1, 6 bases. From germline, CDR1 is SEHNR and CDR2 FQNEAQ (reference sequence). The V end lost 5 bases, the J end lost 4 bases, and 14 bases lay between the germline ends. The CDR3 sequence is 14 residues long. The CDR3 nucleotides are TGTGCCAGCAGCCCCACAGGGTTTGGAGAGACCCAGTACTTC. This gives the protein CASSPTGFGETQYF. The whole variable domain, remainder taken from reference TRBV7-9 and TRBJ2-5, is DTGVSQNPRHKITKRGQNVTFRCDPISEHNRLYWYRQTLGQGPEFLTYFQNEAQLEKSRLLSDRFSAERPKGSFSTLEIQRTEQGDSAMYLCASSPTGFGETQYFGPGTRLLVL.

This sequence joins TRBV11-2 and TRBJ1-4; D unclear. With 5 bases removed from V and 5 bases from J, the gap between germline ends came to 15 bases. Germline lookup yields CDR1 SGHAT and CDR2 FQNNGV. There are 15 residues in the CDR3. In DNA form, the CDR3 reads TGTGCCAGCAGCGATGCGACGGCTGCCAATGAAAAACTGTTTTTT. It is translated as CASSDATAANEKLFF.

This clone has only a few counts. The J gene is TRBJ1-2, the V gene TRBV2, with D perhaps TRBD1 (5 bases). CDR3 length equals 16 residues. Trimming cost V 7 bases and J 4 bases, with 22 bases left between them. Germline CDR1 SNHLY, CDR2 FYNNEI. The CDR3 sequence: CASKGKGQSPGYGYTF. The CDR3 DNA sequence: TGTGCCAGCAAGGGGAAGGGCCAGAGCCCAGGCTATGGCTACACCTTC.

The V call is TRBV5-1, the J call TRBJ2-1, with 9 nucleotides matching TRBD2. The length of the CDR3 is 16 residues. The V gene's germline CDR1 is SGHRS and CDR2 YFSETQ. V trimming: 0 bases; J trimming: 3 bases; junction bases outside the gene matches: 4. The CDR3 bases are TGCGCCAGCAGCTTGGGACTAGCGGCCTACTACAATGAGCAGTTCTTC. Its translation: CASSLGLAAYYNEQFF.

The chain employs TRBV2 and TRBJ1-2; a weak D match, TRBD1 (6 bases). CDR1 and CDR2 from the germline V gene are SNHLY and FYNNEI. The germline V and J ends were trimmed by 10 bases and 8 bases, with 23 bases remaining between them. This CDR3 region has 14 residues. DNA of the CDR3: TGTGCCACCTCCAAGGGGGGGATGGTGGGAGGCTACACCTTC. It specifies CATSKGGMVGGYTF.